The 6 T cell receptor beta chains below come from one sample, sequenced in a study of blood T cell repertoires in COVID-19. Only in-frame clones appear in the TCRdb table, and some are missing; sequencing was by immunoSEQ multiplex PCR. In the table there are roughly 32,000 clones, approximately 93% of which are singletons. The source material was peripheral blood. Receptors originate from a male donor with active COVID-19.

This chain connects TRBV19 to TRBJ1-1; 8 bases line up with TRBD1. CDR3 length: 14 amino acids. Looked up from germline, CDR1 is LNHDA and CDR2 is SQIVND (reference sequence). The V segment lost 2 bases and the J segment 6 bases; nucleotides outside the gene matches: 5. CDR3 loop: CASSIPGQGSEAFF. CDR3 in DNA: TGTGCCAGTAGTATACCTGGACAGGGCTCTGAAGCTTTCTTT.

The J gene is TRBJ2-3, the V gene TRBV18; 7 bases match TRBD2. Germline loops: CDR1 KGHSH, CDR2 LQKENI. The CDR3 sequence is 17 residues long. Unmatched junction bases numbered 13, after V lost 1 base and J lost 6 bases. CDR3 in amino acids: CASSPRETGGNSDTQYF. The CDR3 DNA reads TGTGCCAGCTCACCACGGGAAACGGGGGGAAATTCTGATACGCAGTATTTT.

CDR3 nucleotide sequence: TGTGCCAGCAGTTTCGCCGGGGTCCAAGAGACCCAGTACTTC. It translates to CASSFAGVQETQYF. This chain uses TRBV7-2 with TRBJ2-5; weak D call: TRBD2 (5 bases). Germline CDR1 SGHTA, CDR2 FQGNSA. CDR3 length equals 14 residues. Trimming stripped 6 bases from V and 1 base from J, with 12 bases between. The full variable domain, in which reference TRBV7-2 and TRBJ2-5 provide the parts outside the CDR3, is GAGVSQSPSNKVTEKGKDVELRCDPISGHTALYWYRQSLGQGLEFLIYFQGNSAPDKSGLPSDRFSAERTGGSVSTLTIQRTQQEDSAVYLCASSFAGVQETQYFGPGTRLLVL.

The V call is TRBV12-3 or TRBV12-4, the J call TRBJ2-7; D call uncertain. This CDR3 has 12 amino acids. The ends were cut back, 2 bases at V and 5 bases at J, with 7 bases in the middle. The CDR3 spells CASSLPPDEQYF. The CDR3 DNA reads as TGTGCCAGCAGTTTACCTCCCGACGAGCAGTACTTC.

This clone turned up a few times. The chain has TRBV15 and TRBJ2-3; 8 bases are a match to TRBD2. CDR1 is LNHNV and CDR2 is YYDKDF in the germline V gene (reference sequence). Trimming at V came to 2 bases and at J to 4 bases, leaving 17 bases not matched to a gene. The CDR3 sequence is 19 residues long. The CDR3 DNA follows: TGTGCCACCAGCAGATCCCGGAGTAGCGGGGACTTGAGAGCAGATACGCAGTATTTT. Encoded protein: CATSRSRSSGDLRADTQYF.

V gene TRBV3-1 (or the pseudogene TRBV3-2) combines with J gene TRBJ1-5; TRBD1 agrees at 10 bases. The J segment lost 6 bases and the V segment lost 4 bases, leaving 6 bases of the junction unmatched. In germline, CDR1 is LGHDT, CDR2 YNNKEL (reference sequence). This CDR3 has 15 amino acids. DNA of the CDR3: TGTGCCAGCAGCCTGCGGACAGGGGGAGGTCAGCCCCAGCATTTT. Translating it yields CASSLRTGGGQPQHF.